Shown below are 4 T cell receptor beta chains from a single sample sequenced in a study of radiotherapy plus CTLA-4 blockade in lung cancer. Libraries were prepared by immunoSEQ multiplex PCR; TCRdb keeps only in-frame clonotypes and omits some of them. The data contain about 62,000 clones, 76% of them seen just once; the ten biggest clones take up approximately 2.9%. The material was peripheral blood, obtained from a patient treated with radiotherapy plus ipilimumab. Receptor source: a human donor with non-small cell lung cancer who had a complete response to radiotherapy plus ipilimumab.

The chain joins TRBV6-6 to TRBJ2-3; D is unresolved. The CDR3 length is 10 residues. Trimming took 6 bases from V and 10 from J, leaving 8 bases between them. CDR1 and CDR2 from the germline V gene are MNHNY and SVGAGI (reference sequence). In DNA form, the CDR3 reads TGTGCCAGCAGCGATGGAGCGCAGTATTTT. It specifies CASSDGAQYF.

The chain couples TRBV6-6 to TRBJ2-7, with 9 bases that match TRBD1. The CDR3 runs 15 residues. Trimming removed 6 bases from V and 0 bases from J; junction bases left unmatched: 6. Germline lookup yields CDR1 MNHNY and CDR2 SVGAGI (reference sequence). DNA of the CDR3: TGTGCCAGCAGCGACAGGGGGGTCGGCTCCTACGAGCAGTACTTC. It specifies CASSDRGVGSYEQYF.

This clone was picked up a small number of times. CDR3 loop: CASSPPRDRDGYTF. CDR3 in DNA: TGTGCCAGCAGCCCCCCCCGGGACAGGGACGGCTACACCTTC. The chain links TRBV7-2 to TRBJ1-2; 9 nucleotides line up with TRBD1. The junction had 9 bases not matched to a gene; V was cut back by 5 bases and J by 8 bases. CDR3 length: 14 residues. The germline V gene has CDR1 SGHTA and CDR2 FQGNSA.

The V and J genes are TRBV28 and TRBJ2-3; perhaps TRBD2 as D (7 bases). The germline gives CDR1 MDHEN, CDR2 SYDVKM. The V and J ends lost 6 bases and 1 base respectively, with 14 bases between them. There are 15 residues in the CDR3. CDR3 nucleotides: TGTGCCAGCAGCCTCGGGGGGCCGGGCACAGATACGCAGTATTTT. Protein: CASSLGGPGTDTQYF.